There are a few counts of the clone carrying this T cell receptor (beta chain). The antigen remains unidentified. In TCRdb, the 5' RACE reads were re-called with MiXCR into one record per CDR3 protein. The sample includes around 680,000 distinct CDR3 sequences, less than 10% of them seen just once. This sample is drawn from a study of identical twins. Whole-study results and caveats: With abundant cord blood beta clonotypes, insertions were fewer; memory repertoires showed no such pattern. Twins' excess sharing was less marked for out-of-frame beta sequences. Models underpredicted monozygotic twin sharing of out-of-frame TCR alpha.

These sequences were also reported in another study, on yellow fever vaccine responses in identical twins. According to that study: Twins' vaccine T cell responses reportedly seemed partly convergent and partly personalized.

This clonotype originated in a woman aged 18 to 35 in good health. Sequencing used PBMCs.

The CDR3 region has the DNA TGTGCCAGCAGTTTGGGAAGACTTGTCTTAGAGGCGCAGTATTTT. Translation: CASSLGRLVLEAQYF. The genes are TRBV12-3 or TRBV12-4 and TRBJ2-3; no clear D gene. Deletions cut 3 bases from V and 10 bases from J, with 20 bases between. The CDR3 contains 15 residues.